The rows below give T cell receptor beta chains drawn from one sample of a study of blood T cell repertoires in COVID-19. Sequencing was performed with immunoSEQ multiplex PCR; in TCRdb, only in-frame clones are kept and a portion is missing. Among 30,000 to 40,000 clones, around 80% were seen once, and the ten largest hold about 40%. The sample consisted of peripheral blood. The receptors were sampled from an elderly man with active or convalescent COVID-19. CDR3s include the opening cysteine and the closing phenylalanine or tryptophan. D genes are given only for firm matches.

j_call v_call d_call cdr3_aa
TRBJ1-2 TRBV19 TRBD1 CASLDRDRYGYTF
TRBJ2-2 TRBV6-5 TRBD1 CASKGQGTGELFF
TRBJ1-5 TRBV24-1 . CATSGAVEGNQPQHF
TRBJ2-5 TRBV29-1 . CSVDLAADQETQYF
TRBJ1-4 TRBV29-1 TRBD1 CSVGGSGTGEKLFF
TRBJ1-1 TRBV28 . CASKEQGDTEAFF
TRBJ2-3 TRBV10-3 . CAISVGADTQYF
TRBJ2-5 TRBV6-2/TRBV6-3 . CASSLPQETQYF
TRBJ2-7 TRBV28 TRBD1 CASRPNRGSSYEQYF
TRBJ1-2 TRBV11-2 . CASSSPWAGIYGYTF
TRBJ2-5 TRBV5-1 TRBD1 CASSLGQGETQYF
TRBJ2-6 TRBV19 . CASSPGDKGVSGANVLTF
TRBJ2-1 TRBV24-1 TRBD2 CAIGTRRRGGRGNEQFF
TRBJ2-3 TRBV9 . CASRRDSTDTQYF
TRBJ1-6 TRBV11-2 . CASSLDGGGSYNSPLHF
TRBJ1-2 TRBV28 TRBD1 CASSSNRQGGYGYTF
TRBJ1-1 TRBV7-2 TRBD1 CASSARQGRTEAFF
TRBJ2-1 TRBV11-2 . CASSLVLFNEQFF
TRBJ2-7 TRBV7-2 . CASSLKGGGGQTSYEQYF
TRBJ1-1 TRBV29-1 . CSVEAWGRRNTEAFF
TRBJ1-4 TRBV28 . CASSLSGSFREKLFF
TRBJ2-6 TRBV28 . CASSSDSRGAGANVLTF
TRBJ1-2 TRBV4-3 TRBD1 CASSQGDRAGYTF
TRBJ1-2 TRBV9 TRBD1 CASSVGQGNYGYTF
TRBJ2-7 TRBV28 . CASSPTGYYEQYF
TRBJ2-3 TRBV19 TRBD2 CASSKGGGLAGEGTDTQYF
TRBJ2-2 TRBV27 TRBD2 CASSPGVGLAGGYTGELFF
TRBJ2-5 TRBV5-1 . CASSVRERETQYF
TRBJ2-5 TRBV29-1 . CSVGHGRETQYF
TRBJ2-7 TRBV11-2 . CASSLNSRGGYEQYF
TRBJ1-1 TRBV30 . CAWSVMGRYTEAFF
TRBJ2-1 TRBV5-6 TRBD1 CASSRRTGWDNEQFF
TRBJ1-1 TRBV28 . CASSLNQGTEAFF
TRBJ1-3 TRBV18 . CASSPLGDSGNTIYF
TRBJ1-4 TRBV9 TRBD1 CASSAGQGVEKLFF
TRBJ1-2 TRBV27 . CASSPTGNYGYTF
TRBJ1-4 TRBV27 . CASSSGQFTLEKLFF
TRBJ2-2 TRBV23-1 . CASSQPGKNTGELFF
TRBJ1-1 TRBV29-1 . CSVRGSTEAFF
TRBJ2-3 TRBV30 . CAWSRGRIAGTDTQYF